These 6 T cell receptor beta chains share one sample of origin, sequenced in a study of CD8+CD57+ T cells in acquired aplastic anemia. Genomic DNA was employed as the template in profiling TCR beta VDJ and CDR3. TCRdb analysed the reads with MiXCR anew, one entry per CDR3 protein. The sample yields some 210,000 distinct CDR3 sequences, approximately 57% seen once. The specimen was sorted CD4+, CD8+, or CD8+CD57+ T cells (not recorded which) from PBMCs. The receptors originated from a human donor in good health.

CDR3 loop: CASSPTDKNYGYTF. The DNA of the CDR3 is TGTGCCAGCAGTCCCACGGACAAGAACTATGGCTACACCTTC. This chain joins TRBV7-9 and TRBJ1-2; D is perhaps TRBD1 (5 bases). Germline assignment: CDR1 SEHNR and CDR2 FQNEAQ (reference sequence). CDR3 size: 14 residues. With 6 bases removed from V and 2 bases from J, the gap between germline ends came to 13 bases.

In its sample, this clonotype was seen a few times. The chain recombines TRBV2 with TRBJ2-5; D is unresolved. Trimming removed 6 bases at V and 7 bases at J, with 21 bases between. Germline lookup yields CDR1 SNHLY and CDR2 FYNNEI. The CDR3 is made up of 15 amino acids. This CDR3 is CASSSPGEAETTQYF. CDR3 DNA: TGTGCCAGCAGCTCCCCAGGCGAGGCCGAGACGACCCAGTACTTC.

This clonotype was counted between two and nine times. The chain combines TRBV4-1 with TRBJ1-1; D may be TRBD1 (6 bases). The germline V gene encodes CDR1 MGHRA and CDR2 YSYEKL. Trimming took off 0 bases at V and 8 bases at J, with 7 bases between the two ends. The CDR3 spans 12 residues. CDR3 in amino acids: CASSQEQGEAFF. CDR3 DNA: TGCGCCAGCAGCCAAGAGCAGGGGGAAGCTTTCTTT.

This clonotype was seen many times. The V and J genes are TRBV5-6 and TRBJ2-7; weak D call: TRBD2 (6 bases). The CDR3 is 14 residues long. The V gene's germline CDR1 is SGHDT and CDR2 YYEEEE. V gave up 5 bases and J gave up 1 base, with 13 bases separating them. The CDR3: CASSPGVESYEQYF. The CDR3 nucleotides read TGTGCCAGCAGTCCGGGGGTGGAATCCTACGAGCAGTACTTC.

J is TRBJ2-7 and V is TRBV7-9; no definite D call. This CDR3 is 13 amino acids long. Trimming took 3 bases from V and 5 from J, leaving 11 bases between them. Germline CDR1 and CDR2: SEHNR and FQNEAQ (reference sequence). CDR3 residues: CASSFISPHEQYF. DNA for the CDR3: TGTGCCAGCAGCTTTATAAGCCCCCACGAGCAGTACTTC.

The CDR3 DNA follows: TGCAGCGTTGAACAAGGGACAGGGGGGTGGACGCAGTATTTT. This sequence encodes CSVEQGTGGWTQYF. This chain links TRBV20-1 with TRBJ2-3; 11 positions agree with TRBD1. The CDR3 has 14 residues. Per the germline V gene, CDR1 is DFQATT and CDR2 is SNEGSKA (reference sequence).